This T cell receptor (beta chain) was found in a study of blood T cell repertoires in COVID-19. Germline CDR1 is MNHEY and CDR2 is SMNVEV (reference sequence). J gave up 7 bases and V 2 bases, and 9 bases lay outside the gene matches. The CDR3 runs to 16 residues. In the authors' methods: Estimated nucleated cell counts came from reference gene primer amplification. Only in-frame clones appear in the TCRdb table, and some are missing; sequencing was by immunoSEQ multiplex PCR. The DNA was the basis for D and trimming; V, J and clone size are from that table. The table includes roughly 180,000 clones, approximately 80% detected once.

V and J are TRBV27 and TRBJ1-5; 9 bases match TRBD1. The TCR originated in a man aged 35 to 55 who had recovered from COVID-19. The material sequenced was PBMCs or T cells enriched from blood (not recorded which). CDR3 in amino acids: CASSLTGQGFGQPQHF. The DNA for the CDR3 is TGTGCCAGCAGTTTAACGGGACAGGGTTTCGGGCAGCCCCAGCATTTT.